These T cell receptor beta chains were read from a single sample in a study of T cells in Graves' hyperthyroidism and ophthalmopathy. TCRdb re-derived calls from the multiplex PCR reads in MiXCR, one entry per CDR3 protein. The table shows approximately 370,000 distinct CDR3 sequences, with about 17% occurring only once. The sequenced material came from blood. All receptors derive from a woman in her 30s with Graves' hyperthyroidism that later progressed to Graves' ophthalmopathy. Both conserved end residues are part of each CDR3. Fields, in order: clone size, J gene, D gene, V gene, CDR3 length, CDR3 protein, CDR3 DNA. D genes are given only for firm matches. Expanded clones are given a class, and other clones once, few, many or no size at all.

clone_size: few
j_call: TRBJ1-2
d_call: TRBD1
v_call: TRBV28
cdr3_length: 14
cdr3_aa: CASRRTGGNYGYTF
cdr3_nt: TGTGCCAGCAGACGGACAGGGGGTAACTATGGCTACACCTTC

clone_size: -
j_call: TRBJ2-3
d_call: TRBD2
v_call: TRBV28
cdr3_length: 15
cdr3_aa: CASSSLAGRTDTQYF
cdr3_nt: TGTGCCAGCAGTTCTCTAGCGGGACGCACAGATACGCAGTATTTT

clone_size: many
j_call: TRBJ2-7
d_call: TRBD2
v_call: TRBV27
cdr3_length: 20
cdr3_aa: CASSPALAEGGPQPQYEQYF
cdr3_nt: TGTGCCAGCAGCCCAGCCTTAGCGGAGGGAGGGCCCCAGCCGCAATACGAGCAGTACTTC

clone_size: few
j_call: TRBJ1-1
d_call: TRBD1
v_call: TRBV5-1
cdr3_length: 19
cdr3_aa: CASSLGYIGTGAMNTEAFF
cdr3_nt: TGCGCCAGCAGCTTGGGTTATATCGGGACAGGGGCCATGAACACTGAAGCTTTCTTT

clone_size: many
j_call: TRBJ1-2
d_call: TRBD1
v_call: TRBV19
cdr3_length: 18
cdr3_aa: CARSLGKRQGGPCYGYTF
cdr3_nt: TGTGCCAGGAGCCTCGGGAAAAGGCAGGGGGGACCCTGTTATGGCTACACCTTC

clone_size: few
j_call: TRBJ2-7
d_call: TRBD1
v_call: TRBV4-1
cdr3_length: 15
cdr3_aa: CASSHGQGPSYEQYF
cdr3_nt: TGCGCCAGCAGCCACGGACAGGGGCCCTCCTACGAGCAGTACTTC

clone_size: many
j_call: TRBJ1-1
d_call: -
v_call: TRBV7-2
cdr3_length: 14
cdr3_aa: CASSVGPMNTEAFF
cdr3_nt: TGTGCCAGCAGCGTGGGACCGATGAACACTGAAGCTTTCTTT

clone_size: few
j_call: TRBJ1-5
d_call: -
v_call: TRBV6-2/TRBV6-3
cdr3_length: 14
cdr3_aa: CASSYSGRRSPQHF
cdr3_nt: TGTGCCAGCAGTTATTCGGGACGGAGGTCGCCCCAGCATTTT

clone_size: many
j_call: TRBJ2-5
d_call: TRBD2
v_call: TRBV5-1
cdr3_length: 18
cdr3_aa: CASSSPRDSGGMAETQYF
cdr3_nt: TGCGCCAGCAGCTCCCCCCGGGATAGCGGGGGCATGGCGGAGACCCAGTACTTC

clone_size: many
j_call: TRBJ2-1
d_call: TRBD2
v_call: TRBV24-1
cdr3_length: 15
cdr3_aa: CATSTQREGLNEQFF
cdr3_nt: TGTGCCACCAGTACTCAGCGGGAGGGTCTCAATGAGCAGTTCTTC

clone_size: many
j_call: TRBJ2-5
d_call: TRBD1
v_call: TRBV5-1
cdr3_length: 19
cdr3_aa: CASSLRNAGTGSFGQTQYF
cdr3_nt: TGCGCCAGCAGCTTGCGGAATGCCGGGACAGGGAGTTTCGGTCAGACCCAGTACTTC

clone_size: few
j_call: TRBJ1-4
d_call: -
v_call: TRBV4-1
cdr3_length: 14
cdr3_aa: CASSRTRDPEKLFF
cdr3_nt: TGCGCCAGCAGCCGTACCAGGGACCCAGAAAAACTGTTTTTT

clone_size: many
j_call: TRBJ2-3
d_call: TRBD2
v_call: TRBV20-1
cdr3_length: 14
cdr3_aa: CSAKGLAEVYTQYF
cdr3_nt: TGCAGTGCCAAGGGACTAGCGGAGGTGTATACGCAGTATTTT

clone_size: -
j_call: TRBJ2-1
d_call: -
v_call: TRBV10-2
cdr3_length: 12
cdr3_aa: CASSDVADEQFF
cdr3_nt: TGCGCCAGCAGTGACGTAGCGGATGAGCAGTTCTTC

clone_size: many
j_call: TRBJ1-3
d_call: TRBD1
v_call: TRBV11-2
cdr3_length: 18
cdr3_aa: CASSLDPEPTGPGNTIYF
cdr3_nt: TGTGCCAGCAGCTTAGATCCCGAGCCGACAGGGCCTGGAAACACCATATATTTT

clone_size: many
j_call: TRBJ2-7
d_call: -
v_call: TRBV10-3
cdr3_length: 13
cdr3_aa: CAISESGGYEQYF
cdr3_nt: TGTGCCATCAGTGAGTCTGGTGGGTACGAGCAGTACTTC

clone_size: many
j_call: TRBJ1-2
d_call: TRBD1
v_call: TRBV28
cdr3_length: 15
cdr3_aa: CASSVTTGANYGYTF
cdr3_nt: TGTGCCAGCAGTGTTACTACAGGGGCTAACTATGGCTACACCTTC

clone_size: many
j_call: TRBJ2-1
d_call: TRBD2
v_call: TRBV20-1
cdr3_length: 14
cdr3_aa: CSARVTSGVNEQFF
cdr3_nt: TGCAGTGCTAGAGTAACTAGCGGGGTTAATGAGCAGTTCTTC

clone_size: many
j_call: TRBJ2-1
d_call: TRBD2
v_call: TRBV20-1
cdr3_length: 16
cdr3_aa: CSASTSGRSSYNEQFF
cdr3_nt: TGCAGTGCTAGCACTAGCGGGAGGAGCTCCTACAATGAGCAGTTCTTC

clone_size: few
j_call: TRBJ2-2
d_call: -
v_call: TRBV4-2
cdr3_length: 18
cdr3_aa: CASSGVSGGGADTGELFF
cdr3_nt: TGTGCCAGCAGCGGGGTCAGTGGGGGGGGCGCGGACACCGGGGAGCTGTTTTTT

clone_size: -
j_call: TRBJ1-3
d_call: TRBD1
v_call: TRBV28
cdr3_length: 14
cdr3_aa: CASRQGSSGNTIYF
cdr3_nt: TGTGCCAGCCGACAGGGGTCCTCTGGAAACACCATATATTTT

clone_size: -
j_call: TRBJ2-1
d_call: -
v_call: TRBV2
cdr3_length: 14
cdr3_aa: CASSIQGAVNEQFF
cdr3_nt: TGTGCCAGCAGCATTCAGGGTGCTGTCAATGAGCAGTTCTTC

clone_size: many
j_call: TRBJ2-5
d_call: TRBD1
v_call: TRBV2
cdr3_length: 15
cdr3_aa: CASSAIRQGQETQYF
cdr3_nt: TGTGCCAGCAGTGCGATAAGACAGGGGCAAGAGACCCAGTACTTC

clone_size: many
j_call: TRBJ2-4
d_call: -
v_call: TRBV12-3/TRBV12-4
cdr3_length: 13
cdr3_aa: CASSLVAKNIQYF
cdr3_nt: TGTGCCAGCAGTTTGGTAGCCAAAAACATTCAGTACTTC

clone_size: -
j_call: TRBJ1-4
d_call: -
v_call: TRBV7-6
cdr3_length: 15
cdr3_aa: CASSLSGGKNEKLFF
cdr3_nt: TGTGCCAGCAGCTTATCCGGCGGAAAAAATGAAAAACTGTTTTTT

clone_size: many
j_call: TRBJ2-1
d_call: TRBD2
v_call: TRBV12-3/TRBV12-4
cdr3_length: 13
cdr3_aa: CASSPRAGGEQFF
cdr3_nt: TGTGCCAGCAGCCCACGGGCGGGGGGTGAGCAGTTCTTC

clone_size: -
j_call: TRBJ2-1
d_call: TRBD1
v_call: TRBV20-1
cdr3_length: 15
cdr3_aa: CSATMTGGNYNEQFF
cdr3_nt: TGCAGTGCTACTATGACAGGGGGCAATTACAATGAGCAGTTCTTC

clone_size: -
j_call: TRBJ2-2
d_call: -
v_call: TRBV2
cdr3_length: 14
cdr3_aa: CASSERGRTGELFF
cdr3_nt: TGTGCCAGCAGTGAAAGGGGAAGGACCGGGGAGCTGTTTTTT

clone_size: -
j_call: TRBJ1-5
d_call: -
v_call: TRBV4-1
cdr3_length: 15
cdr3_aa: CASRPSGGSNQPQHF
cdr3_nt: TGCGCCAGCAGACCATCGGGAGGGAGCAATCAGCCCCAGCATTTT

clone_size: few
j_call: TRBJ2-5
d_call: TRBD2
v_call: TRBV9
cdr3_length: 17
cdr3_aa: CASSANPLAGGIETQYF
cdr3_nt: TGTGCCAGCAGCGCCAACCCACTAGCGGGAGGGATAGAGACCCAGTACTTC

clone_size: many
j_call: TRBJ1-1
d_call: -
v_call: TRBV6-1
cdr3_length: 12
cdr3_aa: CASTPHPGEAFF
cdr3_nt: TGTGCCAGCACCCCCCACCCTGGTGAAGCTTTCTTT

clone_size: many
j_call: TRBJ2-5
d_call: TRBD2
v_call: TRBV20-1
cdr3_length: 12
cdr3_aa: CSARRGGETQYF
cdr3_nt: TGCAGTGCCAGACGCGGGGGGGAGACCCAGTACTTC

clone_size: many
j_call: TRBJ2-7
d_call: -
v_call: TRBV27
cdr3_length: 13
cdr3_aa: CASSFTDGYEQYF
cdr3_nt: TGTGCCAGCAGTTTTACGGACGGCTACGAGCAGTACTTC

clone_size: many
j_call: TRBJ2-5
d_call: TRBD2
v_call: TRBV7-7
cdr3_length: 21
cdr3_aa: CASSLRGRDSGRTPNQETQYF
cdr3_nt: TGTGCTAGCAGCCTACGGGGGAGGGATAGCGGGAGGACCCCTAACCAAGAGACCCAGTACTTC

clone_size: -
j_call: TRBJ2-1
d_call: TRBD2
v_call: TRBV20-1
cdr3_length: 15
cdr3_aa: CSAWTSGMNYNEQFF
cdr3_nt: TGCAGTGCTTGGACTAGCGGGATGAACTACAATGAGCAGTTCTTC

clone_size: -
j_call: TRBJ1-5
d_call: -
v_call: TRBV7-8
cdr3_length: 12
cdr3_aa: CASSETGTLQHF
cdr3_nt: TGTGCCAGCAGCGAGACAGGTACGCTCCAGCATTTT

clone_size: few
j_call: TRBJ2-7
d_call: -
v_call: TRBV30
cdr3_length: 13
cdr3_aa: CAWSNPYSYEQYF
cdr3_nt: TGTGCCTGGAGTAATCCGTACTCCTACGAGCAGTACTTC

clone_size: few
j_call: TRBJ2-1
d_call: -
v_call: TRBV19
cdr3_length: 14
cdr3_aa: CASRWAVGRGEQFF
cdr3_nt: TGTGCCAGTAGGTGGGCAGTTGGTAGGGGGGAGCAGTTCTTC

clone_size: -
j_call: TRBJ2-1
d_call: TRBD2
v_call: TRBV9
cdr3_length: 15
cdr3_aa: CASQEVAGGTHEQFF
cdr3_nt: TGTGCCTCCCAAGAGGTAGCGGGAGGGACCCATGAGCAGTTCTTC

clone_size: few
j_call: TRBJ2-7
d_call: -
v_call: TRBV27
cdr3_length: 12
cdr3_aa: CASKGRGAEQYF
cdr3_nt: TGTGCCAGCAAGGGGAGGGGGGCCGAGCAGTACTTC

clone_size: few
j_call: TRBJ1-5
d_call: -
v_call: TRBV6-5
cdr3_length: 15
cdr3_aa: CASSFFQGSNQPQHF
cdr3_nt: TGTGCCAGCAGTTTCTTTCAGGGGAGCAATCAGCCCCAGCATTTT

clone_size: many
j_call: TRBJ2-1
d_call: -
v_call: TRBV7-2
cdr3_length: 16
cdr3_aa: CASSLLGGYVYNEQFF
cdr3_nt: TGTGCCAGCAGCTTATTAGGCGGGTACGTCTACAATGAGCAGTTCTTC

clone_size: many
j_call: TRBJ2-3
d_call: -
v_call: TRBV7-2
cdr3_length: 15
cdr3_aa: CASSHSSRGADTQYF
cdr3_nt: TGTGCCAGCAGCCATAGCTCCAGAGGAGCAGATACGCAGTATTTT

clone_size: many
j_call: TRBJ2-1
d_call: -
v_call: TRBV10-2
cdr3_length: 15
cdr3_aa: CASMTGRYSYNEQFF
cdr3_nt: TGCGCCAGCATGACAGGCCGTTACTCCTACAATGAGCAGTTCTTC

clone_size: -
j_call: TRBJ2-7
d_call: -
v_call: TRBV27
cdr3_length: 14
cdr3_aa: CASSITVGEGEQYF
cdr3_nt: TGTGCCAGCAGTATTACAGTGGGTGAGGGCGAGCAGTACTTC

clone_size: few
j_call: TRBJ1-2
d_call: TRBD1
v_call: TRBV19
cdr3_length: 14
cdr3_aa: CASRDRRRRYGYTF
cdr3_nt: TGTGCCAGCCGGGACAGGCGTCGGCGGTATGGCTACACCTTC

clone_size: many
j_call: TRBJ1-4
d_call: -
v_call: TRBV20-1
cdr3_length: 16
cdr3_aa: CSARDQSGGQNEKLFF
cdr3_nt: TGCAGTGCTAGAGATCAGAGTGGAGGACAGAATGAAAAACTGTTTTTT

clone_size: -
j_call: TRBJ2-7
d_call: -
v_call: TRBV2
cdr3_length: 14
cdr3_aa: CASRGQRTTYEQYF
cdr3_nt: TGTGCCAGCAGAGGACAGCGAACAACCTACGAGCAGTACTTC

clone_size: many
j_call: TRBJ1-2
d_call: -
v_call: TRBV2
cdr3_length: 14
cdr3_aa: CAIFPKRGNYGYTF
cdr3_nt: TGTGCCATCTTTCCTAAGAGGGGTAACTATGGCTACACCTTC

clone_size: many
j_call: TRBJ1-2
d_call: TRBD1
v_call: TRBV28
cdr3_length: 15
cdr3_aa: CASSTGEGAVYGYTF
cdr3_nt: TGTGCCAGCAGCACGGGGGAGGGGGCTGTCTATGGCTACACCTTC